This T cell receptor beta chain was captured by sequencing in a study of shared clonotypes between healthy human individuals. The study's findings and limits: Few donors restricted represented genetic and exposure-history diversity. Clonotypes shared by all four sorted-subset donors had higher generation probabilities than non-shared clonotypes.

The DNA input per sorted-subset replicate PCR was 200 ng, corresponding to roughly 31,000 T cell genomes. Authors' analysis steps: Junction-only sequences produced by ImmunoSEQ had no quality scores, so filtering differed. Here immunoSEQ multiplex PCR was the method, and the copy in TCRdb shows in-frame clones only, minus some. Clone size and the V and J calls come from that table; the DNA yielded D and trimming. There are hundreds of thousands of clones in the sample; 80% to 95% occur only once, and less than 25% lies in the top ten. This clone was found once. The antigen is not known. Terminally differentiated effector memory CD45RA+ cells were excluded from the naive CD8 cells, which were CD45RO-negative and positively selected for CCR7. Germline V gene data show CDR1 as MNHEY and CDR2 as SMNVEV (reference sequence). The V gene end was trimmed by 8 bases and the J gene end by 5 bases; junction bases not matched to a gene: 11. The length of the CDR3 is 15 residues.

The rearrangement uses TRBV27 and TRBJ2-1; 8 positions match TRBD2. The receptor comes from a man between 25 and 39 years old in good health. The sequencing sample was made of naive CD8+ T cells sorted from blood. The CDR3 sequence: CASVAVAGTDNEQFF. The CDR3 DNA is TGTGCCAGCGTGGCTGTAGCGGGAACTGACAATGAGCAGTTCTTC.